This paragraph covers one T cell receptor beta chain sequence. This specimen belongs to a study of blood T cell repertoires in COVID-19. About the research overall: COVID-19 samples, acute and convalescent, were from the United States, Italy and Spain.

Original handling: Amplifying reference gene primers gave estimates of nucleated cell counts. TCRdb's table, derived via immunoSEQ multiplex PCR, lists solely in-frame clones and lacks some. V and J calls and clone size are copied from that table; D and trimming were computed from the DNA. The table records some 240,000 clones, roughly 87% of them present only once. Germline CDR1 and CDR2: SEHNR and FQNEAQ (reference sequence). The CDR3 extends over 10 amino acids. The V and J ends lost 11 bases and 10 bases respectively, with 14 bases between them. Sequencing was carried out using peripheral blood. V is TRBV7-9 and J is TRBJ1-2; D not resolved. This receptor was obtained from a woman between 40 and 50 years old who had recovered from COVID-19. CDR3 in DNA: TGTGCCTACGGGGATTTCGACTACACCTTC. Protein: CAYGDFDYTF.